The subject of this entry is one T cell receptor (beta chain). This record comes from a study of blood T cell repertoires in COVID-19. The overall study: Some COVID-19 samples were acute and others convalescent; all came from the United States, Italy and Spain. PBMCs, B-cell-depleted T cells, or T cells provided the cDNA or gDNA that made up the material.

Using immunoSEQ multiplex PCR, the repertoire was profiled, and TCRdb retains in-frame clones only, with some absent. The sample includes approximately 150,000 clones, around 83% of them seen just once. The sample taken for sequencing was peripheral blood. The sequence was collected from a woman aged 70 to 79 who had recovered from COVID-19.

The CDR3 DNA reads as TGTGCCAGCTCACCCTTCCGGAGTTCTGGAAACACCATATATTTT. Protein product: CASSPFRSSGNTIYF. The rearrangement links TRBV18 to TRBJ1-3; no reliable D call. This CDR3 is 15 amino acids long. CDR1 and CDR2 from the germline V gene are KGHSH and LQKENI. The V end was cut by 3 bases, the J end by 1 base, with 10 bases between.